Listed below are T cell receptor beta chains from one sample, sequenced in a study of beta chain features in type 1 diabetes. Only in-frame clones appear in the TCRdb table, and some are missing; sequencing was by immunoSEQ multiplex PCR. The sample shows some 410,000 clones, 10% to 12% of them seen only once. Source material: naive CD4+ T cells from blood. The receptors here all came from a woman between 18 and 29 years old in good health. Each CDR3 is given with its conserved first and last residue. A D gene is named only where the DNA matches it firmly. Size tells how often a clone was seen (once, few, many) or the class of an expanded clone, and some rows leave it out.

d_call	v_call	j_call	cdr3_length	clone_size	cdr3_aa	cdr3_nt
-	TRBV9	TRBJ2-2	17	-	CASSPSGLLWGTGELFF	TGTGCCAGCAGCCCATCGGGACTGCTTTGGGGCACCGGGGAGCTGTTTTTT
-	TRBV6-5	TRBJ2-1	15	-	CASSYSGLAGNEQFF	TGTGCCAGCAGTTACTCGGGGCTAGCAGGGAATGAGCAGTTCTTC
-	TRBV7-3	TRBJ2-7	13	-	CASSSTNSYEQYF	TGTGCCAGCAGCTCCACGAACTCCTACGAGCAGTACTTC
-	TRBV9	TRBJ2-1	13	few	CASSLSGGGEQFF	TGTGCCAGCAGCCTCTCAGGGGGAGGTGAGCAGTTCTTC
TRBD1	TRBV9	TRBJ2-2	15	-	CASSPRTGTTGELFF	TGTGCCAGCAGCCCCCGGACAGGGACGACCGGGGAGCTGTTTTTT
TRBD1	TRBV7-2	TRBJ1-2	15	once	CASSQGTGYNYGYTF	TGTGCCAGCAGCCAAGGGACAGGATATAACTATGGCTACACCTTC
TRBD1	TRBV4-2	TRBJ2-2	15	-	CASSQRNTGAGELFF	TGTGCCAGCAGCCAAAGAAACACAGGGGCCGGGGAGCTGTTTTTT
-	TRBV18	TRBJ2-5	13	-	CASSETLQETQYF	TGTGCCAGCTCTGAGACCCTACAAGAGACCCAGTACTTC
TRBD1	TRBV5-4	TRBJ2-3	15	few	CASTRATGGWDTQYF	TGTGCCAGCACCCGGGCGACAGGGGGCTGGGATACGCAGTATTTT
-	TRBV28	TRBJ1-1	9	-	CASGREAFF	TGTGCCAGCGGGAGAGAAGCTTTCTTT
-	TRBV19	TRBJ2-3	14	few	CASKETGRKDTQYF	TGTGCCAGTAAGGAAACAGGGCGGAAGGATACGCAGTATTTT
TRBD2	TRBV4-3	TRBJ2-3	16	-	CASSQVLAGGTDTQYF	TGCGCCAGCAGCCAGGTCCTAGCGGGGGGCACAGATACGCAGTATTTT
-	TRBV7-2	TRBJ2-1	14	-	CASSPVYGPDEQFF	TGTGCCAGCAGCCCGGTTTACGGCCCTGATGAGCAGTTCTTC
-	TRBV7-2	TRBJ2-1	14	-	CASSSTGTSNEQFF	TGTGCCAGCAGCTCCACCGGGACCAGCAATGAGCAGTTCTTC
TRBD1	TRBV5-1	TRBJ2-5	14	-	CASSSTGVGETQYF	TGCGCCAGCAGCTCGACAGGGGTGGGAGAGACCCAGTACTTC
TRBD1	TRBV29-1	TRBJ1-2	14	-	CSVDEDREYYGYTF	TGCAGCGTTGATGAGGACAGGGAGTACTATGGCTACACCTTC
-	TRBV29-1	TRBJ2-3	15	-	CSVPPKGGVVDTQYF	TGCAGCGTTCCCCCCAAAGGGGGAGTGGTAGATACGCAGTATTTT
-	TRBV4-2	TRBJ1-2	16	few	CASSQVESKPNYGYTF	TGTGCCAGCAGCCAAGTTGAGTCAAAACCTAACTATGGCTACACCTTC